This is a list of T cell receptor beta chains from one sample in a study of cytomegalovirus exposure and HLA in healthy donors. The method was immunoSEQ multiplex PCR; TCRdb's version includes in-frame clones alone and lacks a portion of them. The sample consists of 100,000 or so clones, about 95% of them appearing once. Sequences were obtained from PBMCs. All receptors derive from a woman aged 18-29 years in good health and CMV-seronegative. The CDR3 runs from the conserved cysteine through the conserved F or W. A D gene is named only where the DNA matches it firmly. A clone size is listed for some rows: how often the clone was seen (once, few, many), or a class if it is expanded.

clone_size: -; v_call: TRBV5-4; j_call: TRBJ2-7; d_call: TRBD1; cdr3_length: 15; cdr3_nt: TGTGCCAGCAGCTTGGATCAGGGGGCCAGCTACGAGCAGTACTTC; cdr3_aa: CASSLDQGASYEQYF
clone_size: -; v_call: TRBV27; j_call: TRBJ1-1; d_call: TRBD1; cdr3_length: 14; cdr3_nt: TGTGCCAGCACCCGGGGACAGGGGTTAACTGAAGCTTTCTTT; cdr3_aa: CASTRGQGLTEAFF
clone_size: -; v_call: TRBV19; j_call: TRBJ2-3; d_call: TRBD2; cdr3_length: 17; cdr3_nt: TGTGCCAGTAGGCGGAGTAATTGGCGGGGGAGCACAGATACGCAGTATTTT; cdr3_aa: CASRRSNWRGSTDTQYF
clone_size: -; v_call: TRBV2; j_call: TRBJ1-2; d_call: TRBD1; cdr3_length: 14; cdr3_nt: TGTGCCAGCAGTGCCCAAGGACAGGGGTATGGCTACACCTTC; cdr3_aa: CASSAQGQGYGYTF
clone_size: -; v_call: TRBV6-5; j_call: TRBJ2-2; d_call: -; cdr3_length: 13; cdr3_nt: TGTGCCAGCAGTTCCCCTTCGGCCGGGGAGCTGTTTTTT; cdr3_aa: CASSSPSAGELFF
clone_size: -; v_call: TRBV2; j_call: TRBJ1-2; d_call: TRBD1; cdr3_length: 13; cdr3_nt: TGTGCCAGCAGCCCGGACAGGGGGCATGGCTACACCTTC; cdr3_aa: CASSPDRGHGYTF
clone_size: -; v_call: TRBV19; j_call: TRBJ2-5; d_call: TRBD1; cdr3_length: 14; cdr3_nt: TGTGCCAGTAGTGAAGTAGGGGGCAAAGAGACCCAGTACTTC; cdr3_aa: CASSEVGGKETQYF
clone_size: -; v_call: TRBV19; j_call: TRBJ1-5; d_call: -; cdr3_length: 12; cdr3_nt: TGTGCCAGTAGTGCTCCCCTGGCGCCCCAGCATTTT; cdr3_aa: CASSAPLAPQHF
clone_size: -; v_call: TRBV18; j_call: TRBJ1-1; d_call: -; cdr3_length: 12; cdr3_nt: TGTGCCAGCTCATCAGGGGAAACTGAAGCTTTCTTT; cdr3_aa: CASSSGETEAFF
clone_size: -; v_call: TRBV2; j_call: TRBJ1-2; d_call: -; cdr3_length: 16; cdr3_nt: TGTGCCAGCAGTGAAGCGCTTGCTTCCCGGGGGAATGGCTACACCTTC; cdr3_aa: CASSEALASRGNGYTF
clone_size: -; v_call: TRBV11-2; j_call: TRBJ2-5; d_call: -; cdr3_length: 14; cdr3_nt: TGTGCCAGCAGCATCAACCAGGTGCAAGAGACCCAGTACTTC; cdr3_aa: CASSINQVQETQYF
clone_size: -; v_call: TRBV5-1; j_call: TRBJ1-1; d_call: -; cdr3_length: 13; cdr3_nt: TGCGCCAGCAGCTTAACAGGGAATACTGAAGCTTTCTTT; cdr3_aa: CASSLTGNTEAFF
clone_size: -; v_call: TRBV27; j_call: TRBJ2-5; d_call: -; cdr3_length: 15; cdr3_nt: TGTGCCAGCAGGTACAGGGGACCGGGAGCAGGGACCCAGTACTTC; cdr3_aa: CASRYRGPGAGTQYF
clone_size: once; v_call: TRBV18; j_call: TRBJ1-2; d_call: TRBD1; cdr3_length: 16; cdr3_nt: TGTGCCAGCTCACCCTCTCCCGCAGGGGGCGGTCCTGGCTACACCTTC; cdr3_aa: CASSPSPAGGGPGYTF
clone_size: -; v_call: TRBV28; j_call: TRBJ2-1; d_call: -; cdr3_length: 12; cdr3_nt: TGTGCCAGCAGTTCGGGGTCGGGAGAGCAGTTCTTC; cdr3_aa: CASSSGSGEQFF
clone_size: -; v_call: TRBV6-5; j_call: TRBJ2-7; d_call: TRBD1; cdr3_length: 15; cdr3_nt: TGTGCCAGCAGTGCCAAACCGGGACAGACCTACGAGCAGTACTTC; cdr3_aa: CASSAKPGQTYEQYF
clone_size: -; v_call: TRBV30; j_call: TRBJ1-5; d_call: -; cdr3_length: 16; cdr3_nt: TGTGCCTGGAGCGCCTTCGAGGCCTATGGCAATCAGCCCCAGCATTTT; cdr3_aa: CAWSAFEAYGNQPQHF
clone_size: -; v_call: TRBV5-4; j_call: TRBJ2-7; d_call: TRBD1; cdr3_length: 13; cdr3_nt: TGTGCCAGCAGCTGGACAGGGACCTACGAGCAGTACTTC; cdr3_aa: CASSWTGTYEQYF